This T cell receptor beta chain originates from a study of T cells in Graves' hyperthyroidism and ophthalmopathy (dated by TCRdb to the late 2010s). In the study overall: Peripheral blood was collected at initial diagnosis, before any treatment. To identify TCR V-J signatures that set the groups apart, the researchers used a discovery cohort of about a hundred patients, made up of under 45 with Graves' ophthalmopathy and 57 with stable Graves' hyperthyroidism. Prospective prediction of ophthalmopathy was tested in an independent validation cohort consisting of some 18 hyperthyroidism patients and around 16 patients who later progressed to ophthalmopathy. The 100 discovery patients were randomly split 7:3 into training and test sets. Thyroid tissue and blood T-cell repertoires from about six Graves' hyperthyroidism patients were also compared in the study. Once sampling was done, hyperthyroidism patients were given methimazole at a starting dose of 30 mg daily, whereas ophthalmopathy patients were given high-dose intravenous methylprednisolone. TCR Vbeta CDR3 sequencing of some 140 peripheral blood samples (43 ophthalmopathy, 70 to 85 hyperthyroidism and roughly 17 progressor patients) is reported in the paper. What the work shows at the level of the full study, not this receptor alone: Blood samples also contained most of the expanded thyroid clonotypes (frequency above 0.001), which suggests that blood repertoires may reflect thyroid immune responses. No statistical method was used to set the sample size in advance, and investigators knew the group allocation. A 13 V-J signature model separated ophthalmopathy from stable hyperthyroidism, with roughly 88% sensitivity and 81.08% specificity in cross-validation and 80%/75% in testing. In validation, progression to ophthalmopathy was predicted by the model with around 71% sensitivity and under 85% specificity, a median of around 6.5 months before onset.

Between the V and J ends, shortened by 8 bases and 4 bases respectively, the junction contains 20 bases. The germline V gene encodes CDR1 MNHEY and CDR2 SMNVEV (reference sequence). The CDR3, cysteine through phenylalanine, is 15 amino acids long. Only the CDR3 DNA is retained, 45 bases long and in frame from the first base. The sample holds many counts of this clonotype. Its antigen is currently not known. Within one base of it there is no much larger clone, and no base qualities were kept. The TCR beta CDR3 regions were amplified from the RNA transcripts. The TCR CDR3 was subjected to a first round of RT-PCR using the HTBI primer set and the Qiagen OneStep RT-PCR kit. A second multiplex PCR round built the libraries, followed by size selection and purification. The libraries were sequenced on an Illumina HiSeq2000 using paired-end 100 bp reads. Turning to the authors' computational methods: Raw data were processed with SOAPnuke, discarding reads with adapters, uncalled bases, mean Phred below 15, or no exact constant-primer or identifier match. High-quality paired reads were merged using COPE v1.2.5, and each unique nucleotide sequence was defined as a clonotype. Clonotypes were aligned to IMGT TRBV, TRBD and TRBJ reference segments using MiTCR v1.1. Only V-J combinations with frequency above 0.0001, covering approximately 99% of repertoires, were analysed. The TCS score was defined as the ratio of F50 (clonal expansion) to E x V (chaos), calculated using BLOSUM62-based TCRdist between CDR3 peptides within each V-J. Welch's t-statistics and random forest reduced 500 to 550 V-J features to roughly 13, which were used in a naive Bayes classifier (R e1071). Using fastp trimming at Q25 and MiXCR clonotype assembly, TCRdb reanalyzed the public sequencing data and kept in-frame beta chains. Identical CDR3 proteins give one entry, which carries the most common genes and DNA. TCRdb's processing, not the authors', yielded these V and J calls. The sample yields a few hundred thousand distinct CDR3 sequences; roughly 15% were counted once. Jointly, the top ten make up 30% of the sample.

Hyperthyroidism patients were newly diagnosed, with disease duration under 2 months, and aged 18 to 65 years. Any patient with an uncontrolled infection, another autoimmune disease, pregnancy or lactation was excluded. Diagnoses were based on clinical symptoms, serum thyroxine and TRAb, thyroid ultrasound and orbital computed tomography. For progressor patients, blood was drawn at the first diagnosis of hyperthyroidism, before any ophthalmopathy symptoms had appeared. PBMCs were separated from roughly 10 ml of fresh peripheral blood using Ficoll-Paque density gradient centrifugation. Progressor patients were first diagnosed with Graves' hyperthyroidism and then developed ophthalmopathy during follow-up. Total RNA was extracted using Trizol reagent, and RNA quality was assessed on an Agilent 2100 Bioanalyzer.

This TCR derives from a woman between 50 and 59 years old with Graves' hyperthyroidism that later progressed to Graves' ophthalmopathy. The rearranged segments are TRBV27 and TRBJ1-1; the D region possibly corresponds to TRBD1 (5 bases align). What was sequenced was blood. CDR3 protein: CASLARAQGGTEAFF. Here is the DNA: TGTGCCAGCCTAGCTCGGGCCCAGGGCGGCACTGAAGCTTTCTTT.